This entry lists 8 T cell receptor beta chains sequenced from one sample in a study of OX40 agonist ivuxolimab in advanced cancers. The data were produced by immunoSEQ multiplex PCR, yet TCRdb's version contains in-frame clones alone and is incomplete. In the table there are 66,000 or so clones, roughly 81% of which are singletons. Sequenced material: CD4+ or CD8+ T cells sorted from blood, taken in a trial of the OX40 agonist ivuxolimab. The receptors here all came from an adult with an advanced solid tumor such as melanoma, head and neck, liver or kidney cancer.

The chain couples TRBV11-2 to TRBJ2-7, with TRBD1 as a possible D gene (5 bases). The germline CDR1 and CDR2 sequences are SGHAT and FQNNGV. The CDR3 is 14 amino acids. Trimming took 4 bases from V and 8 from J, leaving 18 bases between them. The CDR3 DNA is TGTGCCAGCAGCTACTTAATGGAGTCAGGGCAGCAGTACTTC. This gives the protein CASSYLMESGQQYF.

V is TRBV5-1 and J is TRBJ2-5; 7 nucleotides align to TRBD2. CDR1 is SGHRS, CDR2 YFSETQ, per germline. This CDR3 comprises 14 residues. After removal of 2 bases from V and 9 bases from J, the junction contained 10 bases not matched to a gene. This chain's CDR3 is CASSFGIEREAQYF. Here the CDR3 DNA reads TGCGCCAGCAGCTTCGGGATAGAGCGGGAAGCCCAGTACTTC.

V usage is TRBV14 and J usage is TRBJ2-5; D is undetermined. The J call may be incorrect, as the DNA end agrees better with TRBJ2-7. Germline loops: CDR1 SGHDN, CDR2 FVKESK. This CDR3 is 12 amino acids long. This CDR3 is CASSQVGYEQYF. For the CDR3, the DNA is TGTGCCAGCAGCCAAGTGGGCTACGAGCAGTACTTC.

This sequence joins TRBV6-5 and TRBJ1-4; tentative D call: TRBD1 (5 bases). The V end was cut by 2 bases, the J end by 0 bases, with 7 bases between. The germline CDR1 and CDR2 sequences are MNHEY and SVGAGI. The CDR3 runs to 15 residues. The CDR3 DNA reads as TGTGCCAGCAGTTACGGGGGACCAACTAATGAAAAACTGTTTTTT. Amino acids: CASSYGGPTNEKLFF.

J is TRBJ1-2 and V is TRBV5-4; D is uncertain. The CDR3 is made up of 15 amino acids. Germline lookup yields CDR1 SGHNT and CDR2 YYREEE (reference sequence). V was cut by 4 bases and J by 7 bases, with 20 bases left in between. The CDR3 sequence: CASSPGGRSGRGYTF. DNA of the CDR3: TGTGCCAGCAGCCCCGGCGGCAGGAGCGGCCGTGGCTACACCTTC.

Here the CDR3 DNA reads TGTGCCAGCTCACCAAGGCGGAGCGGGAACCCCCCAGAGCAGTTCTTC. Its protein is CASSPRRSGNPPEQFF. The gene calls are TRBV18 and TRBJ2-1; TRBD2 matches 7 bases. The ends lost 2 bases at V and 10 bases at J; junction bases unmatched: 14. The germline CDR1 and CDR2 sequences are KGHSH and LQKENI. The CDR3 spans 16 residues.

This chain uses TRBV19 with TRBJ2-2; D is possibly TRBD1 (6 bases). This CDR3 comprises 14 residues. From germline, CDR1 is LNHDA and CDR2 SQIVND (reference sequence). The ends were cut back, 3 bases at V and 4 bases at J, with 9 bases in the middle. The CDR3 loop reads CASSIQGSTGELFF. In nucleotides, the CDR3 is TGTGCCAGTAGTATCCAGGGGTCCACCGGGGAGCTGTTTTTT.

The chain has TRBV28 and TRBJ2-3, with D perhaps being TRBD1 or TRBD2 (7 bases each). Germline V gene sequence: CDR1 MDHEN, CDR2 SYDVKM. This CDR3 has 17 amino acids. V shed 7 bases and J shed 2 bases, with 22 bases lying between them. The CDR3 DNA is TGTGCCAGCACTAAAAGGGGGCGGGAGCTGTACACAGATACGCAGTATTTT. This codes for CASTKRGRELYTDTQYF. Supplemented by reference TRBV28 and TRBJ2-3, the full variable domain reads DVKVTQSSRYLVKRTGEKVFLECVQDMDHENMFWYRQDPGLGLRLIYFSYDVKMKEKGDIPEGYSVSREKKERFSLILESASTNQTSMYLCASTKRGRELYTDTQYFGPGTRLTVL.